The clone carrying this T cell receptor beta chain appeared many times. The antigen remains unidentified. Regarding time point: persistent/refractory GD, antithyroid drugs over 5 years with positive TRAb. RNA extracted from PBMCs served as the sequencing template. Diagnoses of Graves' disease were made by American Thyroid Association guidelines. One endocrinology department in Xi'an, China, was where patients came from. This entry is derived from a study of regulatory T cells in long-lasting Graves disease. General study findings and limits: Persistent patients had a count of shared public clonotypes (roughly 2,500) that exceeded that of new patients (around 970).

Relying on iRepertoire HTBI primers and Arm-PCR of CDR3 regions, the team built TCR beta libraries. TCRdb passed the multiplex PCR reads through MiXCR, listing each CDR3 protein once. The sample has 400,000 to 500,000 distinct CDR3 sequences; 20% are singletons. The V segment lost 4 bases and the J segment 3 bases; nucleotides outside the gene matches: 3. From germline, CDR1 is SNHLY and CDR2 FYNNEI. This CDR3 region has 13 residues. The chain couples TRBV2 to TRBJ2-7, with 7 bases aligning to TRBD1. This receptor was taken from a female donor with Graves disease. Sequencing used peripheral blood mononuclear cells (PBMCs), obtained when the disease was refractory, from a patient treated with antithyroid drugs. The CDR3: CASSGDRLYEQYF. CDR3 in DNA: TGTGCCAGCAGTGGGGACAGACTCTACGAGCAGTACTTC.